This T cell receptor beta chain was documented in a study of cytomegalovirus exposure and HLA in healthy donors. Study-wide background: Later analysis reported that the 120 or so validation repertoires shared the platform of the 500 to 850 first-cohort repertoires.

Generated by immunoSEQ multiplex PCR, the TCRdb table keeps only in-frame clones and is missing some. The sample has about 49,000 clones; about 90% are singletons. Germline V lookup: CDR1 LGHNA, CDR2 YNFKEQ. CDR3 size: 16 residues. V lost 0 bases and J 3 bases, leaving 13 bases between the germline ends. About this clone: No antigen is known for it.

Study findings and constraints: In vitro, three CMV-associated chains proved specific for CMV antigens. Among TCR sequences, most were rare, though some public TCRs appeared in many donors. Cytomegalovirus-associated status was assigned to around 160 TCR beta chains.

Sample: PBMCs. This clonotype was sampled from a man aged 18 to 30 in good health and CMV-seronegative. The rearrangement links TRBV4-2 to TRBJ2-3, with a weak D call TRBD2 (5 bases). In DNA form, the CDR3 reads TGTGCCAGCAGCCAAGAACGAGGGAAAGGAACAGATACGCAGTATTTT. Encoded protein: CASSQERGKGTDTQYF.